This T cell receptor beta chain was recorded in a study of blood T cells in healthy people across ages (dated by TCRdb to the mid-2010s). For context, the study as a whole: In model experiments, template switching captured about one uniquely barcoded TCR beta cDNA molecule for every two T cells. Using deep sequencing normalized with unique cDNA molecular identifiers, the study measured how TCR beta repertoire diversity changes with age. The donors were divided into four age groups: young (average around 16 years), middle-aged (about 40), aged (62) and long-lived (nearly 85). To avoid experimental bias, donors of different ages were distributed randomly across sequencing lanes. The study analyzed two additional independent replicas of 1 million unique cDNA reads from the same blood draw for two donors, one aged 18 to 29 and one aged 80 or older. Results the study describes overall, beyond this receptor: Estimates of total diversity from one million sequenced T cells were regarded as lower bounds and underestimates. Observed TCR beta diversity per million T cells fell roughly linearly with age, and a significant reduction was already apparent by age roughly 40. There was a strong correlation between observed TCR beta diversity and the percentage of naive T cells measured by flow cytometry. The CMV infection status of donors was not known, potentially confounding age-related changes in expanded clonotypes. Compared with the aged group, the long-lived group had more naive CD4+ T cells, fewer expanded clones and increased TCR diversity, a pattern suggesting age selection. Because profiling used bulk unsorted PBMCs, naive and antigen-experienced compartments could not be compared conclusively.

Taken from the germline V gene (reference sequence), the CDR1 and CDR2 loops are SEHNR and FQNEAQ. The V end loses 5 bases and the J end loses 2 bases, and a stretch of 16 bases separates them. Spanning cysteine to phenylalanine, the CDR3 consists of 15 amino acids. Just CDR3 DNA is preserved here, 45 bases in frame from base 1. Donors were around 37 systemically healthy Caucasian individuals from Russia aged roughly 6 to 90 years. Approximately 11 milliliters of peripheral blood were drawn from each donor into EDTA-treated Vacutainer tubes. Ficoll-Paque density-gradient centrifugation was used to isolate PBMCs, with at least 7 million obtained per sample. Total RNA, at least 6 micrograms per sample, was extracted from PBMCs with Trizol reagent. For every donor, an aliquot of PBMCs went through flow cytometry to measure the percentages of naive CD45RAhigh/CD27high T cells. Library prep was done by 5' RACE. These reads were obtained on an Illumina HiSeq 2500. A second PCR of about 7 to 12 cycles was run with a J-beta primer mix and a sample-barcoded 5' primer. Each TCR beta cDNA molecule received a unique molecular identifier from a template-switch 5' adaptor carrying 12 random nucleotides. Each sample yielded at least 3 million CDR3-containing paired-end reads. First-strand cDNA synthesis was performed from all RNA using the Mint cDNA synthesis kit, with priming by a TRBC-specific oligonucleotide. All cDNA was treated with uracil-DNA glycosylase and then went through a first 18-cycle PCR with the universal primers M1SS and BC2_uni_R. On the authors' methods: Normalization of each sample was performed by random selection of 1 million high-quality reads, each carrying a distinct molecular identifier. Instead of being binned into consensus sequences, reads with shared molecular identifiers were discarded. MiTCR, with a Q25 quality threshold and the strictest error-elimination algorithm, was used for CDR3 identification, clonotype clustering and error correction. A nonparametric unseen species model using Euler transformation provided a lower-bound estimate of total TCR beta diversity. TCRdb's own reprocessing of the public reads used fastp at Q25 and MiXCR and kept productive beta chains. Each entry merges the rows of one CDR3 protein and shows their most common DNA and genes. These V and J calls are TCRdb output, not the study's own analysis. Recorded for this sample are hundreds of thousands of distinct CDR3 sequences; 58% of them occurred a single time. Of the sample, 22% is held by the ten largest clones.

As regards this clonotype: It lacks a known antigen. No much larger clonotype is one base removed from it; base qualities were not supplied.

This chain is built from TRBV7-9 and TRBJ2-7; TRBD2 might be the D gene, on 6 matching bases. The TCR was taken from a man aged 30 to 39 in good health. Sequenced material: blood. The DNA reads TGTGCCAGCAGCCCCGGGCGGGGAAATCCCTACGAGCAGTACTTC. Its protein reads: CASSPGRGNPYEQYF.